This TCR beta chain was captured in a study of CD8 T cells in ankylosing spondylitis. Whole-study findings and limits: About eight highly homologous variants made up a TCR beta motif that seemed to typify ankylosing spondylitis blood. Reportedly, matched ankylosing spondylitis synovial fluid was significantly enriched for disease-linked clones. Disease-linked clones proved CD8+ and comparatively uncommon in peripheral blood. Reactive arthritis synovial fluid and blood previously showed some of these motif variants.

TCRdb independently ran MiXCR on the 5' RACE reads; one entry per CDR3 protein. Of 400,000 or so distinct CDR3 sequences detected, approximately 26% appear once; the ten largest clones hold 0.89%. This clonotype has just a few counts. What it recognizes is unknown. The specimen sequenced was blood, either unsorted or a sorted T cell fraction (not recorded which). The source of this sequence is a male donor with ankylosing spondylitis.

CDR3 DNA sequence: TGTGCCAGCAGTGAATATCGACAGGGGTTTAAGGATGAGCAGTTCTTC. This gives the protein CASSEYRQGFKDEQFF. This rearrangement joins TRBV2 to TRBJ2-1, with 8 bases that match TRBD1. V trimming: 2 bases; J trimming: 8 bases; junction bases outside the gene matches: 11. This CDR3 contains 16 residues. CDR1 is SNHLY and CDR2 is FYNNEI in the germline V gene.